One sample yielded the 17 T cell receptor beta chains listed below, sequenced in a study of PD-L1 blockade in urothelial cancer. The sample's time point: pretreatment peripheral blood. Measured with immunoSEQ multiplex PCR; TCRdb has only the in-frame clones, and not every one. The table lists 60,000 to 70,000 clones, 81% of them singletons. Sequences were derived from PBMCs, sampled around atezolizumab (anti-PD-L1) treatment. The receptors derive from a man between 65 and 79 years old with urothelial cancer.

The V call is TRBV5-4, the J call TRBJ1-1; 8 positions match TRBD1. Germline V lookup: CDR1 SGHNT, CDR2 YYREEE (reference sequence). V shed 2 bases, J shed 8 bases, and the junction held 5 bases outside the gene matches. The CDR3 loop spans 13 amino acids. The CDR3 DNA sequence: TGTGCCAGCAGCTTCTGGACAGGGACGGAAGCTTTCTTT. Its translation is CASSFWTGTEAFF.

The chain uses TRBV6-6 and TRBJ2-4; 7 nucleotides line up with TRBD1. Germline CDR1 MNHNY, CDR2 SVGAGI (reference sequence). This CDR3 has 15 residues. V lost 3 bases, J lost 9 bases, and 11 bases stayed unmatched. The CDR3 is CASSYSGTEDGIQYF. In DNA, the CDR3 is TGTGCCAGCAGTTATTCCGGGACAGAAGACGGCATTCAGTACTTC.

This clone was picked up a small number of times. The chain joins TRBV19 to TRBJ2-5, with D possibly TRBD2 on 6 matching bases. CDR1 is LNHDA, CDR2 SQIVND, per germline (reference sequence). V lost 3 bases and J lost 5, with 16 bases in between. The CDR3 spans 15 residues. Written as DNA, the CDR3 is TGTGCCAGTAGTATGAGGACCGGGACTTTGGAGACCCAGTACTTC. Translated, it gives CASSMRTGTLETQYF.

The J gene is TRBJ1-1, the V gene TRBV6-1; unclear D gene. This CDR3 region has 14 residues. From germline, CDR1 is MNHNS and CDR2 SASEGT. The V gene lost 5 bases and the J gene lost 2 bases, with 12 bases spanning the gap. The CDR3 region is CASSQISLNTEAFF. The CDR3 nucleotides read TGTGCCAGCAGTCAAATATCACTCAACACTGAAGCTTTCTTT.

The chain combines TRBV6-5 with TRBJ2-7; 9 bases are shared with TRBD1. V shed 8 bases and J 2 bases; nucleotides not matched to a gene: 4. Germline CDR1 and CDR2: MNHEY and SVGAGI. There are 13 residues in the CDR3. The CDR3 nucleotides read TGTGCCAGCGGCAGGGACAGGGCCTACGAGCAGTACTTC. It is translated as CASGRDRAYEQYF.

V is TRBV4-1 and J is TRBJ1-2; a weak D match, TRBD1 (5 bases). The CDR3 runs to 16 residues. CDR1 is MGHRA and CDR2 is YSYEKL in the germline V gene. Trimming removed 0 bases from V and 3 bases from J, with 14 bases in between. The CDR3 sequence: CASSQEVAAGHYGYTF. CDR3 DNA: TGCGCCAGCAGCCAAGAGGTCGCCGCAGGGCACTATGGCTACACCTTC.

The CDR3 nucleotides read TGTGCCAGCAGCCCAGCGGGCACCCTCTCCTACGAGCAGTACTTC. This gives the protein CASSPAGTLSYEQYF. V gene TRBV7-9 combines with J gene TRBJ2-7; perhaps TRBD2 as D (6 bases). Trimming stripped 5 bases from V and 0 bases from J, with 14 bases between. The germline CDR1 and CDR2 sequences are SEHNR and FQNEAQ (reference sequence). The CDR3 length is 15 residues.

The chain employs TRBV4-3 and TRBJ2-1; D remains ambiguous. V lost 0 bases and J 0 bases, leaving 6 bases between the germline ends. CDR1 LGHNA and CDR2 YSLEER come from the germline V gene. The length of the CDR3 is 15 residues. DNA of the CDR3: TGCGCCAGCAGCCAAGAACTTTCCTCCTACAATGAGCAGTTCTTC. This translates into CASSQELSSYNEQFF.

The J gene is TRBJ2-3, the V gene TRBV2; 8 bases align to TRBD2. CDR1 and CDR2 from the germline V gene are SNHLY and FYNNEI. This CDR3 has 18 amino acids. Unmatched junction bases numbered 21, after V lost 7 bases and J lost 6 bases. The CDR3 protein is CASTPGVAGYLMIDTQYF. CDR3 in DNA: TGTGCCAGCACCCCGGGGGTAGCGGGATACCTTATGATCGATACGCAGTATTTT.

This chain connects TRBV5-1 to TRBJ2-1, with TRBD2 identical over 7 bases. Germline V CDR1 and CDR2: SGHRS, YFSETQ. V shed 1 base and J 4 bases; nucleotides not matched to a gene: 5. The CDR3 consists of 15 residues. In DNA form, the CDR3 reads TGCGCCAGCAGCTTGTTCGAGCGGGAATACAATGAGCAGTTCTTC. Amino acids: CASSLFEREYNEQFF.

The V call is TRBV7-9, the J call TRBJ2-1; 7 bases are shared with TRBD2. Losses at the gene ends were 1 base for V and 7 bases for J; bases not matched to a gene: 10. The CDR3 loop spans 16 amino acids. In germline, CDR1 is SEHNR, CDR2 FQNEAQ (reference sequence). The CDR3 DNA is TGTGCCAGCAGCTTAGACCCCCTAGCGGTAAGGAATGAGCAGTTCTTC. Translated, it gives CASSLDPLAVRNEQFF.

Regarding this clone: A read error may account for a junction end that differs from germline. The chain employs TRBV5-6 and TRBJ2-4; 9 nucleotides align to TRBD2. There are 12 residues in the CDR3. CDR1 is SGHDT and CDR2 is YYEEEE in the germline V gene. CDR3 in DNA: TGTGCCAGCAGCCTCTTAGCGGGAGACGGAGTCTTC. Translated, it gives CASSLLAGDGVF.

The rearrangement uses TRBV5-4 and TRBJ2-6; D uncertain. CDR1 and CDR2 (germline): SGHNT, YYREEE (reference sequence). This CDR3 comprises 13 residues. Deletions cut 2 bases from V and 5 bases from J, with 5 bases between. The CDR3 bases are TGTGCCAGCAGCTTCCAAAGGGCCAACGTCCTGACTTTC. This gives the protein CASSFQRANVLTF.

This clone was observed a few times. V usage is TRBV28 and J usage is TRBJ2-1; possible D gene TRBD1, 5 bases. Trimming removed 3 bases from V and 3 bases from J, with 9 bases in between. Per germline, CDR1 MDHEN and CDR2 SYDVKM. This CDR3 is 14 amino acids long. The CDR3 nucleotides read TGTGCCAGCAGTTTCAGGGCGGACTACAATGAGCAGTTCTTC. Amino acid sequence: CASSFRADYNEQFF.

This clone was observed a handful of times. V usage is TRBV2 and J usage is TRBJ1-1, with TRBD1 matching over 10 bases. V lost 5 bases, J lost 5 bases, and 8 bases stayed unmatched. Per the germline V gene, CDR1 is SNHLY and CDR2 is FYNNEI. The CDR3 extends over 15 amino acids. The CDR3 region is CASSSQRTGGTEAFF. The CDR3 coding sequence is TGTGCCAGCAGTTCCCAGAGGACAGGGGGGACTGAAGCTTTCTTT.

The J gene is TRBJ2-1, the V gene TRBV11-2, with TRBD1 matching over 7 bases. The CDR3 runs to 16 residues. Per germline, CDR1 SGHAT and CDR2 FQNNGV. Trimming cost V 5 bases and J 4 bases; bases outside gene matches: 11. In DNA, the CDR3 is TGTGCCAGCAGCCTCTGGGGACAGTCTTCTTACAATGAGCAGTTCTTC. Encoded protein: CASSLWGQSSYNEQFF.

This chain connects TRBV29-1 to TRBJ2-3; 7 bases map to TRBD1. V dropped 5 bases and J dropped 1; count of bases not matched to a gene: 6. Germline V gene data show CDR1 as SQVTM and CDR2 as ANQGSEA. CDR3 size: 14 residues. Written as DNA, the CDR3 is TGCAGCGTTAGAGGGGGCAGCCGCACAGATACGCAGTATTTT. This codes for CSVRGGSRTDTQYF.